Listed below are T cell receptor beta chains from one sample, sequenced in a study of blood T cell repertoires in COVID-19. Method: immunoSEQ multiplex PCR; TCRdb's copy keeps in-frame clones and lacks some. The data hold roughly 200,000 clones, with roughly 82% observed a single time. Material for sequencing was peripheral blood. These receptors were obtained from a woman aged 60-75 years with COVID-19, enrolled during active disease. CDR3s include the opening cysteine and the closing phenylalanine or tryptophan. Fields, in order: J gene, V gene, clone size, D gene, CDR3 protein, CDR3 DNA. The D gene is left open where the match is weak. Clone size is shown for a subset of rows, as once, few, many or a class of expanded clone.

J gene: TRBJ1-2
V gene: TRBV29-1
clone size: -
D gene: TRBD1
CDR3 protein: CSGDRLGYGYTF
CDR3 DNA: TGCAGCGGGGACAGGTTAGGGTATGGCTACACCTTC

J gene: TRBJ1-1
V gene: TRBV5-4
clone size: few
D gene: TRBD1
CDR3 protein: CASSPDRGTEAFF
CDR3 DNA: TGTGCCAGCAGCCCCGACAGGGGGACTGAAGCTTTCTTT

J gene: TRBJ1-2
V gene: TRBV6-6
clone size: -
D gene: -
CDR3 protein: CASRAGAPYGYTF
CDR3 DNA: TGTGCCTCCAGGGCGGGGGCGCCCTATGGCTACACCTTC

J gene: TRBJ1-2
V gene: TRBV19
clone size: -
D gene: -
CDR3 protein: CASSIGTESNYGYTF
CDR3 DNA: TGTGCCAGTAGTATAGGGACAGAAAGCAACTATGGCTACACCTTC

J gene: TRBJ2-7
V gene: TRBV30
clone size: -
D gene: TRBD1
CDR3 protein: CACTGGTGKGYEQYF
CDR3 DNA: TGTGCCTGTACCGGAGGGACAGGGAAAGGCTACGAGCAGTACTTC

J gene: TRBJ1-5
V gene: TRBV5-6
clone size: few
D gene: -
CDR3 protein: CASSSGVDNQPQHF
CDR3 DNA: TGTGCCAGCAGCTCGGGGGTGGACAATCAGCCCCAGCATTTT

J gene: TRBJ2-6
V gene: TRBV5-6
clone size: few
D gene: -
CDR3 protein: CASSGGPFSGANVLTF
CDR3 DNA: TGTGCCAGCAGCGGAGGACCCTTCTCTGGGGCCAACGTCCTGACTTTC

J gene: TRBJ2-7
V gene: TRBV2
clone size: -
D gene: -
CDR3 protein: CASSEVESYEQYF
CDR3 DNA: TGTGCCAGCAGTGAAGTCGAGAGCTACGAGCAGTACTTC

J gene: TRBJ1-2
V gene: TRBV5-1
clone size: -
D gene: -
CDR3 protein: CASSLAGRGSYGYTF
CDR3 DNA: TGCGCCAGCAGCTTGGCGGGCCGGGGGAGCTATGGCTACACCTTC

J gene: TRBJ2-7
V gene: TRBV19
clone size: -
D gene: -
CDR3 protein: CASSIVGTQTGEQYF
CDR3 DNA: TGTGCCAGTAGTATAGTTGGGACTCAAACCGGCGAGCAGTACTTC

J gene: TRBJ1-1
V gene: TRBV6-2/TRBV6-3
clone size: -
D gene: -
CDR3 protein: CASSYRAGDTEAFF
CDR3 DNA: TGTGCCAGCAGTTATCGGGCAGGGGACACTGAAGCTTTCTTT

J gene: TRBJ1-3
V gene: TRBV30
clone size: -
D gene: TRBD1
CDR3 protein: CAWSAHTGGRGNTIYF
CDR3 DNA: TGTGCCTGGAGTGCCCATACAGGGGGTAGAGGAAACACCATATATTTT

J gene: TRBJ2-3
V gene: TRBV15
clone size: -
D gene: TRBD2
CDR3 protein: CATSSALAGGTDTQYF
CDR3 DNA: TGTGCCACCAGCAGTGCGCTAGCGGGGGGCACAGATACGCAGTATTTT

J gene: TRBJ1-1
V gene: TRBV5-4
clone size: -
D gene: -
CDR3 protein: CASSSGHASSKNTEAFF
CDR3 DNA: TGTGCCAGCAGTTCAGGACATGCGAGCTCGAAGAACACTGAAGCTTTCTTT

J gene: TRBJ2-1
V gene: TRBV2
clone size: -
D gene: -
CDR3 protein: CASSRGVSYNEQFF
CDR3 DNA: TGTGCCAGCTCTCGCGGGGTCTCCTACAATGAGCAGTTCTTC

J gene: TRBJ1-2
V gene: TRBV19
clone size: -
D gene: -
CDR3 protein: CASSSTANPIYGYTF
CDR3 DNA: TGTGCCAGTAGCTCGACAGCGAATCCCATCTATGGCTACACCTTC

J gene: TRBJ1-3
V gene: TRBV19
clone size: -
D gene: TRBD1
CDR3 protein: CASSIVGTASGNTIYF
CDR3 DNA: TGTGCCAGTAGTATTGTCGGGACAGCCTCTGGAAACACCATATATTTT

J gene: TRBJ1-2
V gene: TRBV5-6
clone size: -
D gene: -
CDR3 protein: CASSLTPPRGYTF
CDR3 DNA: TGTGCCAGCAGCTTAACTCCCCCGCGGGGCTACACCTTC

J gene: TRBJ1-6
V gene: TRBV18
clone size: few
D gene: -
CDR3 protein: CASSPPGSYNSPLHF
CDR3 DNA: TGTGCCAGCTCGCCCCCGGGGTCCTATAATTCACCCCTCCACTTT

J gene: TRBJ1-2
V gene: TRBV16
clone size: -
D gene: -
CDR3 protein: CASSQSGQFHGYTF
CDR3 DNA: TGTGCCAGCAGCCAGTCAGGACAGTTCCATGGCTACACCTTC

J gene: TRBJ2-5
V gene: TRBV7-2
clone size: -
D gene: TRBD2
CDR3 protein: CASSLGGGRQETQYF
CDR3 DNA: TGTGCCAGCAGCTTAGGCGGGGGGCGCCAAGAGACCCAGTACTTC

J gene: TRBJ2-5
V gene: TRBV9
clone size: -
D gene: TRBD2
CDR3 protein: CASSFSGGVQETQYF
CDR3 DNA: TGTGCCAGCAGCTTTAGCGGGGGGGTCCAAGAGACCCAGTACTTC

J gene: TRBJ1-2
V gene: TRBV5-4
clone size: -
D gene: -
CDR3 protein: CASSPAGGLRDYGYTF
CDR3 DNA: TGTGCCAGCAGCCCGGCGGGGGGGCTAAGAGACTATGGCTACACCTTC

J gene: TRBJ2-5
V gene: TRBV2
clone size: -
D gene: TRBD1
CDR3 protein: CASQGRGQETQYF
CDR3 DNA: TGTGCCTCCCAAGGCAGGGGGCAGGAGACCCAGTACTTC

J gene: TRBJ1-2
V gene: TRBV28
clone size: -
D gene: -
CDR3 protein: CASSETGPGGYTF
CDR3 DNA: TGTGCCAGCAGTGAGACAGGACCGGGAGGCTACACCTTC

J gene: TRBJ2-7
V gene: TRBV28
clone size: once
D gene: -
CDR3 protein: CASSSSGVRTEQYF
CDR3 DNA: TGTGCCAGCAGTTCCTCGGGGGTCAGAACCGAGCAGTACTTC

J gene: TRBJ2-3
V gene: TRBV24-1
clone size: -
D gene: TRBD2
CDR3 protein: CATSELAGGASDTQYF
CDR3 DNA: TGTGCCACCAGTGAACTAGCGGGGGGGGCATCAGATACGCAGTATTTT

J gene: TRBJ2-2
V gene: TRBV6-5
clone size: -
D gene: TRBD1
CDR3 protein: CASTRTGTGELFF
CDR3 DNA: TGTGCCAGCACCCGGACAGGTACCGGGGAGCTGTTTTTT

J gene: TRBJ2-7
V gene: TRBV5-1
clone size: -
D gene: TRBD1
CDR3 protein: CASSPGQGTSYEQYF
CDR3 DNA: TGCGCCAGCAGCCCCGGACAGGGAACCTCCTACGAGCAGTACTTC

J gene: TRBJ1-1
V gene: TRBV7-6
clone size: -
D gene: TRBD1
CDR3 protein: CAKTGGNTEAFF
CDR3 DNA: TGTGCCAAGACAGGGGGGAACACTGAAGCTTTCTTT

J gene: TRBJ2-5
V gene: TRBV5-1
clone size: -
D gene: TRBD1
CDR3 protein: CASSSLTGGLTQYF
CDR3 DNA: TGCGCCAGCAGCTCGTTGACAGGGGGCTTGACCCAGTACTTC

J gene: TRBJ2-1
V gene: TRBV30
clone size: -
D gene: -
CDR3 protein: CAWSVWAGKGGQQFF
CDR3 DNA: TGTGCCTGGAGTGTATGGGCAGGGAAAGGTGGCCAGCAGTTCTTC

J gene: TRBJ1-6
V gene: TRBV2
clone size: -
D gene: -
CDR3 protein: CASSADRSYNSPLHF
CDR3 DNA: TGTGCCAGCAGTGCCGACAGATCTTATAATTCACCCCTCCACTTT

J gene: TRBJ2-7
V gene: TRBV28
clone size: once
D gene: TRBD2
CDR3 protein: CASSLGLAGSEQYF
CDR3 DNA: TGTGCCAGCTCGTTGGGACTAGCGGGATCCGAGCAGTACTTC

J gene: TRBJ1-6
V gene: TRBV6-5
clone size: -
D gene: -
CDR3 protein: CASSTTGPAPLHF
CDR3 DNA: TGTGCCAGCAGCACAACAGGTCCTGCGCCCCTCCACTTT

J gene: TRBJ2-2
V gene: TRBV24-1
clone size: -
D gene: TRBD2
CDR3 protein: CATSKGLATNTGELFF
CDR3 DNA: TGTGCCACCAGTAAGGGACTAGCGACGAACACCGGGGAGCTGTTTTTT

J gene: TRBJ2-3
V gene: TRBV3-1/TRBV3-2
clone size: -
D gene: -
CDR3 protein: CASSPTGGGDTQYF
CDR3 DNA: TGTGCCAGCAGCCCCACTGGAGGAGGAGATACGCAGTATTTT

J gene: TRBJ1-3
V gene: TRBV5-1
clone size: -
D gene: TRBD1
CDR3 protein: CASSLQGEGNTIYF
CDR3 DNA: TGCGCCAGCAGCTTGCAGGGGGAAGGAAACACCATATATTTT

J gene: TRBJ1-5
V gene: TRBV30
clone size: -
D gene: -
CDR3 protein: CAWSVAGNQPQHF
CDR3 DNA: TGTGCCTGGAGTGTAGCTGGCAATCAGCCCCAGCATTTT

J gene: TRBJ1-4
V gene: TRBV5-1
clone size: -
D gene: -
CDR3 protein: CASSLVGGANEKLFF
CDR3 DNA: TGCGCCAGCAGCTTGGTAGGGGGTGCTAATGAAAAACTGTTTTTT

J gene: TRBJ2-2
V gene: TRBV6-2/TRBV6-3
clone size: once
D gene: TRBD2
CDR3 protein: CASSYDLGGANTGELFF
CDR3 DNA: TGTGCCAGCAGTTACGACCTCGGGGGGGCGAACACCGGGGAGCTGTTTTTT

J gene: TRBJ2-3
V gene: TRBV30
clone size: few
D gene: -
CDR3 protein: CAWSRGGGLNTDTQYF
CDR3 DNA: TGTGCCTGGAGCAGAGGAGGCGGCCTAAACACAGATACGCAGTATTTT

J gene: TRBJ1-5
V gene: TRBV2
clone size: once
D gene: TRBD1
CDR3 protein: CASSLDRVSNQPQHF
CDR3 DNA: TGTGCCAGCAGTTTGGACAGGGTAAGCAATCAGCCCCAGCATTTT